The TCR beta chain described here comes from a study of blood T cell repertoires in COVID-19 (dated by TCRdb to 2019 to 2021). For the study in its entirety: The collaborator samples originated in the United States, Italy and Spain and spanned the acute and convalescent phases of COVID-19. The material from the prospective study consisted of cDNA or gDNA derived from T cells, B-cell-depleted T cells, or PBMCs. Samples came from the ongoing ImmuneRACE study (first 160 participants) plus 1,254 subjects from 6 global collaborators. Where available, HLA class I and class II types were obtained from metadata supplied by the sample provider rather than from assay-based typing. Subjects who had been exposed to COVID-19, were actively infected with it, or had recovered from it provided the deeply sampled blood TCRbeta repertoires that made up the dataset. A freely available public database, intended as a resource for researchers studying the immune response to SARS-CoV-2, is where the repertoires were released. The sample metadata nearly always contained a de-identified subject ID, COVID-19 status, age in years and sex.

With regard to this clone: Its cognate antigen has yet to be identified. Base-call qualities are not available, and no considerably larger clone is one nucleotide away.

Results and caveats for the whole study, not just this receptor: The amount of clinical and demographic metadata varied by source and participant and was provided uncurated.

The collaborating institutions used their own protocols to collect whole blood in K2EDTA tubes. For TCRbeta analysis, collaborators shipped samples in one of three forms: frozen whole blood, isolated PBMCs, or DNA extracted from either of those sample types. TCRbeta CDR3 regions were amplified from genomic DNA by means of the immunoSEQ Assay, a bias-controlled multiplex PCR. Per the source publication's procedure: The number of nucleated cells in each sample was estimated by amplification of reference gene primers within the assay. To quantify the absolute abundance of each unique TCRbeta CDR3 rearrangement, sequence reads were collapsed and filtered. For each sample, productive Simpson clonality was calculated by taking the square root of Simpson's diversity index across productive rearrangements. This immuneACCESS table, as held by TCRdb, lists in-frame sequences with V and J called but not all clones. Of the missing ones, under half trace to an unresolved V gene in checked studies; the others have no known cause. From that table come the V and J calls and clone size; the DNA was used to work out D and trimming. Within this sample are 25,000 to 30,000 clones, with 90% of them counted one time only. The top ten constitute more than 7% of the sample.

The CDR3 has 13 amino acids, counting the end cysteine and phenylalanine. Only the CDR3 region is kept as DNA, spanning 39 bases read in frame from base 1. The V end loses 0 bases and the J end loses 8 bases, and a stretch of 10 bases separates them. According to the germline V gene (reference sequence), CDR1 reads LGHDT and CDR2 reads YNNKEL. Sequenced material: peripheral blood. The receptor's source is a man aged 65 to 79 with active or convalescent COVID-19. The chain is assembled from TRBV3-1 (or the pseudogene TRBV3-2) and TRBJ1-1, with a tentative D gene TRBD1 over 5 matching bases. The sequence in DNA is TGTGCCAGCAGCCAAGAAGGGGCCCGGGAAGCTTTCTTT. Its amino acids are CASSQEGAREAFF.